This TCR beta chain was captured by sequencing in a study of control samples from healthy donors and cancer patients (TCRdb year 2020). The library relied on the immunoSEQ multiplex PCR assay. TCRdb mirrors the immuneACCESS table, restricted to in-frame sequences. Some clones are absent from its copies; in checked studies, under half trace to an unresolved V gene, and the reason for the others is unknown. The sample has 73,000 or so clones on record, less than 90% of them singletons. The ten largest clonotypes hold under 5% of the sample. On this clone itself: Its antigen is unknown. The record has no base qualities; no much larger clone is one base away.

The junction shows trimming of 0 bases on V and 7 bases on J, plus 15 bases between the germline ends. Based on the germline V gene, the CDR1 and CDR2 sequences are MNHEY and SVGAGI. Inclusive of the bounding cysteine and phenylalanine, the CDR3 is 15 residues long. Only CDR3 DNA is held: 45 bases, read in frame from base 1. The chain is made from TRBV6-5 and TRBJ1-2; matching of 6 bases hints at TRBD1 as the D gene. The sequence came from a woman aged 45 to 65 in good health. Sequences were obtained from blood. The CDR3 region: CASSYSNTGKGGYTF. The DNA sequence is given as TGTGCCAGCAGTTACTCGAATACAGGGAAGGGTGGCTACACCTTC.